This paragraph reports one TCR beta chain. The data are from a study of lymphopenia after photon versus proton radiotherapy. V gave up 6 bases and J gave up 2 bases; unmatched junction bases: 8. From germline, CDR1 is LNHDA and CDR2 SQIVND (reference sequence). There are 15 residues in the CDR3. Only in-frame clones appear in the TCRdb table, and some are missing; sequencing was by immunoSEQ multiplex PCR. The table lists 55,000 to 70,000 clones, roughly 90% of them singletons. The chain is built from TRBV19 and TRBJ2-3; TRBD2 matches at 7 bases. The sample in question was peripheral blood, obtained from a patient treated with photon-based radiotherapy. This TCR derives from a woman in her thirties or forties with cholangiocarcinoma. Written as DNA, the CDR3 is TGTGCCAGTAGAGGGTCTAGCGGCCTCACAGATACGCAGTATTTT. Translated: CASRGSSGLTDTQYF.